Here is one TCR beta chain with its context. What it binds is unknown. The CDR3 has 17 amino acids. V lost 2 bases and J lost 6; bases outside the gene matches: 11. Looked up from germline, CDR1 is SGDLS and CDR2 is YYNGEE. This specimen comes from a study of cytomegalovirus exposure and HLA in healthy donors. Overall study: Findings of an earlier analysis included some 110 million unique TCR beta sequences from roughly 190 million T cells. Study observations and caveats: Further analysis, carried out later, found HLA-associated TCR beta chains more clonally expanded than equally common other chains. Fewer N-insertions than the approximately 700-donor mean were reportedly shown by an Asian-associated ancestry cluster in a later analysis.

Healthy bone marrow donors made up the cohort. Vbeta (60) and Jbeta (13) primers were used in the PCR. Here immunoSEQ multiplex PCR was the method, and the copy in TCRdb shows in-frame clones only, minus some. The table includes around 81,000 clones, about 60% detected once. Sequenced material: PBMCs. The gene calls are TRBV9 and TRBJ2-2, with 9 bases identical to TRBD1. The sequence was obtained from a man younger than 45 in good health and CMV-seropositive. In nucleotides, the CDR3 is TGTGCCAGCAGCGTCGGGGCGGGGACAGGGAGGTCCGGGGAGCTGTTTTTT. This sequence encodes CASSVGAGTGRSGELFF.